This paragraph reports one T cell receptor (beta chain). Its antigen is unidentified. Both 60 Vbeta primers and 13 Jbeta primers went into the PCR. Profiling relied on immunoSEQ multiplex PCR, and the TCRdb table lists in-frame clones only, not all of them. This table has 100,000 to 150,000 clones, around 76% appearing once. The data were obtained in a study of cytomegalovirus exposure and HLA in healthy donors. The wider study: Caucasian-associated ancestry cluster membership applied to under 85% of about 370 genotyped donors.

The CDR3 sequence is 15 residues long. V was cut by 5 bases and J by 0 bases, with 11 bases left in between. Germline values: CDR1 MNHEY, CDR2 SVGAGI. Regarding the study as a whole: Researchers left out some V segments, among them TRBV6-2 and TRBV6-3, as indistinguishable.

V usage is TRBV6-5 and J usage is TRBJ2-1; D unclear. The sample comprised PBMCs. This receptor was taken from a man aged 55 to 69 in good health and CMV-seropositive. The CDR3 is CASSPHGSSYNEQFF. In DNA, the CDR3 is TGTGCCAGCAGTCCCCACGGGTCCTCCTACAATGAGCAGTTCTTC.